Each of the 28 T cell receptor beta chains below was sequenced from the same sample in a study of radiation and T cells in renal cell carcinoma (dated by TCRdb to 2020 to 2021). The time point label of this sample denotes: tumor resected at nephrectomy. The intended sense of this specimen's treatment or condition label: 15 Gy SBRT to primary tumor, nephrectomy 4 weeks later. Receptors were amplified or captured by the immunoSEQ multiplex PCR assay. Held by TCRdb, this immuneACCESS table contains in-frame sequences only and omits some clones. Under half of the omission traces to an unresolved V gene where checked; the cause of the rest is unknown. The sample records approximately 14,000 clones, roughly 64% of which are singletons. The ten largest clones take up 25% to 30% of the sample. Sample: tumor tissue, taken from a patient whose treatment included radiotherapy and nephrectomy. The receptors were gathered from an older woman with renal cell carcinoma.

This clone was detected a few times. The chain links TRBV7-2 to TRBJ2-7, with D perhaps TRBD2 (6 bases). Germline-derived CDR1 and CDR2 are SGHTA and FQGNSA. The CDR3 length is 15 residues. V dropped 1 base and J dropped 0 bases, with 10 bases sitting between them. The CDR3 loop reads CASSLVAGSSYEQYF. CDR3 nucleotides: TGTGCCAGCAGCTTAGTTGCGGGGTCCTCCTACGAGCAGTACTTC.

By sample fraction, this clone is medium-sized (0.01 to 0.1%). The chain joins TRBV4-1 to TRBJ2-5, with D tentatively TRBD1 or TRBD2 (5 bases each). The V and J ends lost 0 bases and 5 bases respectively, with 10 bases between them. Looked up from germline, CDR1 is MGHRA and CDR2 is YSYEKL. The CDR3 is made up of 14 amino acids. The CDR3, as DNA: TGCGCCAGCAGCCAAGAGGGGGATGGCGAGACCCAGTACTTC. It translates to CASSQEGDGETQYF.

This clone was detected a few times. This rearrangement joins TRBV18 to TRBJ1-2; 11 bases fit TRBD1. The CDR3 length is 14 residues. Germline V gene sequence: CDR1 KGHSH, CDR2 LQKENI. V lost 6 bases, J lost 7 bases, and 7 bases stayed unmatched. The CDR3 sequence: CASSPGQGVFGYTF. As DNA, the CDR3 is TGTGCCAGCTCTCCGGGACAGGGGGTCTTTGGCTACACCTTC.

The chain recombines TRBV19 with TRBJ1-1, with no clear D. Trimming cost V 7 bases and J 4 bases, with 13 bases left between them. The CDR3 is 13 amino acids. The germline V gene encodes CDR1 LNHDA and CDR2 SQIVND (reference sequence). CDR3 bases: TGTGCCAGTACCCAGGTCTGGGGCACTGAAGCTTTCTTT. Its protein is CASTQVWGTEAFF.

The V gene is TRBV4-2, the J gene TRBJ1-5, with D hard to call. The CDR3 is 16 amino acids. CDR1 and CDR2 (germline): LGHNA, YNFKEQ. With 1 base removed from V and 4 bases from J, the gap between germline ends came to 14 bases. The DNA of the CDR3 is TGTGCCAGCAGCCAAGGAGAAAGCGGAGAGAATCAGCCCCAGCATTTT. Translation gives CASSQGESGENQPQHF.

This clone was detected only a few times. This chain connects TRBV10-3 to TRBJ2-2; D remains unclear. Per germline, CDR1 ENHRY and CDR2 SYGVKD. This CDR3 spans 13 amino acids. V was pared by 7 bases and J by 8 bases, with 14 bases between. CDR3 sequence (DNA): TGTGCCATCATTACGGACGGTTGGGGGGAGCTGTTTTTT. It specifies CAIITDGWGELFF.

The chain combines TRBV21-1 with TRBJ2-3; the table's D call TRBD1 went unverified against the DNA. TRBV21-1 is reported as a pseudogene. The CDR3 loop spans 14 amino acids. The DNA for the CDR3 is TGTGCCAGCAGCAACAGGGTGAGCACAGATACGCAGTATTTT. Translated, it gives CASSNRVSTDTQYF.

The rearrangement uses TRBV5-4 and TRBJ2-5; D uncertain. Germline V gene lookup returns CDR1 SGHNT and CDR2 YYREEE (reference sequence). The CDR3 is 14 amino acids. The V end was cut by 2 bases, the J end by 0 bases, with 8 bases between. In DNA, the CDR3 is TGTGCCAGCAGCTTTGGTGGGGACCAAGAGACCCAGTACTTC. Protein product: CASSFGGDQETQYF.

This clone was seen more than once but under ten times. The V call is TRBV19, the J call TRBJ1-5; 7 bases are shared with TRBD1. The V and J ends lost 7 bases and 6 bases, in that order; junction bases with no gene match: 15. In germline, CDR1 is LNHDA, CDR2 SQIVND (reference sequence). The CDR3 spans 16 residues. This CDR3 is CASIKFRRDSGQPQHF. CDR3 nucleotides: TGTGCCAGTATAAAGTTTCGCAGGGACAGCGGTCAGCCCCAGCATTTT.

This chain links TRBV19 with TRBJ2-7, with D hard to call. Trimming stripped 5 bases from V and 0 bases from J, with 8 bases between. The CDR3 contains 13 residues. Per germline, CDR1 LNHDA and CDR2 SQIVND (reference sequence). This CDR3 is CASSGPHSYEQYF. Here the CDR3 DNA reads TGTGCCAGTAGTGGACCTCACTCCTACGAGCAGTACTTC.

The chain employs TRBV6-5 and TRBJ1-1, with a weak D call TRBD1 (6 bases). Trimming took 0 bases from V and 7 from J, leaving 15 bases between them. The CDR3 extends over 15 amino acids. Germline V lookup: CDR1 MNHEY, CDR2 SVGAGI. In DNA, the CDR3 is TGTGCCAGCAGTTACTCGTTTTCGGGGGCGGGTGAAGCTTTCTTT. Protein product: CASSYSFSGAGEAFF.

The chain joins TRBV19 to TRBJ1-4, with no clear D. The CDR3 covers 14 residues. The V and J ends lost 4 bases and 4 bases respectively, with 10 bases between them. The germline gives CDR1 LNHDA, CDR2 SQIVND (reference sequence). CDR3 residues: CASSRAAFNEKLFF. The CDR3 bases are TGTGCCAGTAGTAGGGCAGCCTTTAATGAAAAACTGTTTTTT.

The sample holds one count of this clone. This chain links TRBV18 with TRBJ1-5; D remains unclear. The CDR3 extends over 13 amino acids. V lost 2 bases and J 5 bases, leaving 7 bases between the germline ends. Germline V gene lookup returns CDR1 KGHSH and CDR2 LQKENI. CDR3 DNA sequence: TGTGCCAGCTCACCAGTCGGGGATCAGCCCCAGCATTTT. As protein: CASSPVGDQPQHF.

This clone was found a few times. V and J are TRBV28 and TRBJ2-7; the D is unclear. Trimming left V 5 bases short and J 0 bases short, with 14 bases between. This CDR3 is built from 15 residues. CDR1 is MDHEN, CDR2 SYDVKM, per germline. The CDR3 DNA reads as TGTGCCAGCAGTACGACCGGGCCAAGCTCCTACGAGCAGTACTTC. It encodes CASSTTGPSSYEQYF.

This clone showed up just a few times. The chain employs TRBV7-8 and TRBJ1-4, with 8 bases matching TRBD1. CDR1 is SGHVS and CDR2 is FQNEAQ in the germline V gene. Trimming took 5 bases from V and 13 from J; bases not matched to a gene: 18. The CDR3 extends over 16 amino acids. As DNA, the CDR3 is TGTGCCAGCAGCCCCTCTCCGGGGACAGGTGTTCGGGGACTGTTTTTT. Protein product: CASSPSPGTGVRGLFF.

CDR3 region: CASSNVAGWGDTQYF. The CDR3 coding sequence is TGTGCCAGCAGTAACGTAGCGGGGTGGGGAGATACGCAGTATTTT. V and J are TRBV27 and TRBJ2-3, with 8 bases that match TRBD2. Per germline, CDR1 MNHEY and CDR2 SMNVEV (reference sequence). There are 15 residues in the CDR3. V was clipped by 5 bases and J by 5 bases; unmatched bases: 9.

This clone was seen only a few times. The genes are TRBV9 and TRBJ2-7, with D uncertain. The germline V gene encodes CDR1 SGDLS and CDR2 YYNGEE. The CDR3 has 13 amino acids. Trimming pared 2 bases from V and 1 base from J, leaving 7 bases between. CDR3 residues: CASSVGPSYEQYF. Here the CDR3 DNA reads TGTGCCAGCAGCGTTGGCCCTTCCTACGAGCAGTACTTC.

The rearrangement joins TRBV21-1 to TRBJ1-1; the table's TRBD1 call for D was not verified on the DNA. TRBV21-1 is a listed pseudogene. CDR3 length: 14 residues. Written as DNA, the CDR3 is TGTGCCAGCAGCTCTCCAGGGCACAACACTGAAGCTTTCTTT. The encoded protein is CASSSPGHNTEAFF.

The rearrangement uses TRBV18 and TRBJ1-1; D gene ambiguous. The CDR3 runs to 14 residues. The V end lost 0 bases, the J end lost 3 bases, and 8 bases lay between the germline ends. Germline CDR1 reads KGHSH; CDR2 reads LQKENI. The CDR3 bases are TGTGCCAGCTCACCACCGATCCAGCACACTGAAGCTTTCTTT. It specifies CASSPPIQHTEAFF.

This clone was seen a few times. The gene calls are TRBV7-9 and TRBJ1-1; D remains ambiguous. Per the germline V gene, CDR1 is SEHNR and CDR2 is FQNEAQ (reference sequence). This CDR3 region has 14 residues. V lost 2 bases, J lost 0 bases, and 7 bases lay in between. CDR3: CASSLSYLNTEAFF. The DNA of the CDR3 is TGTGCCAGCAGCTTATCCTACCTGAACACTGAAGCTTTCTTT. Full variable domain (remainder filled in from reference TRBV7-9 and TRBJ1-1): DTGVSQNPRHKITKRGQNVTFRCDPISEHNRLYWYRQTLGQGPEFLTYFQNEAQLEKSRLLSDRFSAERPKGSFSTLEIQRTEQGDSAMYLCASSLSYLNTEAFFGQGTRLTVV.

This chain joins TRBV7-9 and TRBJ2-7; 9 bases are shared with TRBD2. CDR3 length equals 17 residues. Germline V gives CDR1 SEHNR, CDR2 FQNEAQ (reference sequence). V was pared by 4 bases and J by 3 bases, with 13 bases of the junction left unmatched. CDR3 loop: CASSYPIAPLAGYEQYF. Written as DNA, the CDR3 is TGTGCCAGCAGCTACCCAATTGCCCCACTAGCGGGCTACGAGCAGTACTTC.

V gene TRBV7-2 combines with J gene TRBJ2-3; 11 bases agree with TRBD2. Germline loops: CDR1 SGHTA, CDR2 FQGNSA. CDR3 length: 15 residues. The V segment lost 1 base and the J segment 10 bases; nucleotides outside the gene matches: 7. Written as DNA, the CDR3 is TGTGCCAGCAGCTTAGGGAGACTAGCGGGAATGCCGCAGTATTTT. Amino acids: CASSLGRLAGMPQYF.

The chain joins TRBV19 to TRBJ2-1; 9 bases agree with TRBD1. V shed 3 bases, J shed 2 bases, and the junction held 2 bases outside the gene matches. This CDR3 contains 15 residues. Per germline, CDR1 LNHDA and CDR2 SQIVND (reference sequence). As DNA, the CDR3 is TGTGCCAGTAGTATGGGACAGGGCCCCTACAATGAGCAGTTCTTC. Residues: CASSMGQGPYNEQFF.

This CDR3 reads CASSSAGSWGEQYF. CDR3 DNA: TGTGCCAGCAGCTCGGCGGGATCCTGGGGGGAGCAGTACTTC. The gene calls are TRBV7-9 and TRBJ2-7, with D perhaps TRBD2 (6 bases). The germline V and J ends were trimmed by 4 bases and 7 bases, with 17 bases remaining between them. The CDR3 is 14 amino acids. The germline V gene has CDR1 SEHNR and CDR2 FQNEAQ (reference sequence).

V gene TRBV29-1 combines with J gene TRBJ2-3; TRBD1 matches at 9 bases. Germline loops: CDR1 SQVTM, CDR2 ANQGSEA. The V segment lost 7 bases and the J segment 0 bases; nucleotides outside the gene matches: 2. The CDR3 spans 13 residues. In DNA, the CDR3 is TGCAGCGGAACAGGGGGCAGCACAGATACGCAGTATTTT. Its protein is CSGTGGSTDTQYF.

The chain is built from TRBV6-4 and TRBJ2-2; D not resolved. CDR3 length: 14 residues. Germline-derived CDR1 and CDR2 are MRHNA and SNTAGT. Trimming stripped 0 bases from V and 6 bases from J, with 8 bases between. The CDR3 DNA reads as TGTGCCAGCAGTGACTCCGACGGAGCCGGGGAGCTGTTTTTT. Translation gives CASSDSDGAGELFF.

The genes are TRBV7-2 and TRBJ1-3, with 8 bases identical to TRBD1. Trimming cost V 5 bases and J 4 bases; bases outside gene matches: 7. Germline CDR1 is SGHTA and CDR2 is FQGNSA. CDR3 size: 15 residues. This CDR3 reads CASSDQGAYGNTIYF. The CDR3 DNA reads TGTGCCAGCAGCGATCAGGGGGCGTACGGAAACACCATATATTTT.

The genes are TRBV5-1 and TRBJ2-3, with D possibly matching TRBD2 (6 bases). This CDR3 comprises 13 residues. V was pared by 7 bases and J by 3 bases, with 12 bases between. CDR1 is SGHRS and CDR2 is YFSETQ in the germline V gene. The CDR3 loop reads CASRRDLTDTQYF. For the CDR3, the DNA is TGCGCCAGCCGACGGGACTTGACAGATACGCAGTATTTT.